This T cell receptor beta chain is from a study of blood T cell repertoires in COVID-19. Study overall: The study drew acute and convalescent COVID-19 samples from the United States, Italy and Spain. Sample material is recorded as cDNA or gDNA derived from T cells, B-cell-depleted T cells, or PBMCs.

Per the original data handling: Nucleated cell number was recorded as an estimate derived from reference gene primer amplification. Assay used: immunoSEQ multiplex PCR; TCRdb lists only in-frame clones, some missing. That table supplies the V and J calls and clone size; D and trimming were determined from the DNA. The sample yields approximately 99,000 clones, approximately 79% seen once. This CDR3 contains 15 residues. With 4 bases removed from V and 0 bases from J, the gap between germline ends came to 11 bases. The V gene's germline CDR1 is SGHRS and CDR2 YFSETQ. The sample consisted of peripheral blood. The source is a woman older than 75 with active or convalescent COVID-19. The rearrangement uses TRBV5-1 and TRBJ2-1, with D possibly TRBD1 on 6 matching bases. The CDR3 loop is CASSRPDSSYNEQFF. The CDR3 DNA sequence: TGCGCCAGCAGCCGCCCGGACAGCTCCTACAATGAGCAGTTCTTC.